The 3 T cell receptor beta chains below come from one sample, sequenced in a study of cytomegalovirus exposure and HLA in healthy donors. The PCR ran on 60 Vbeta and 13 Jbeta primers. Produced via immunoSEQ multiplex PCR; TCRdb's table is partial and in-frame only. This table holds some 140,000 clones, roughly four fifths found once. The sample was PBMCs. The source is a woman in her forties in good health and CMV-seronegative.

This clone showed up just a few times. V is TRBV2 and J is TRBJ1-1; 7 bases are shared with TRBD1. CDR3 length: 13 amino acids. Germline CDR1 and CDR2: SNHLY and FYNNEI. With 5 bases clipped from V and 5 bases from J, the junction kept 5 bases outside the gene matches. The CDR3: CASSNTGVTEAFF. The CDR3 nucleotides are TGTGCCAGCAGTAATACAGGGGTAACTGAAGCTTTCTTT.

CDR3 bases: TGTGCCAGCAGCTTAACAGGTTATAATTCACCCCTCCACTTT. Encoded protein: CASSLTGYNSPLHF. The rearrangement uses TRBV11-3 and TRBJ1-6, with D possibly matching TRBD1 (5 bases). This CDR3 spans 14 amino acids. Germline loops: CDR1 SGHNT, CDR2 YENEEA. V lost 2 bases and J lost 4, with 6 bases in between.

This chain joins TRBV7-9 and TRBJ1-6; 8 nucleotides match TRBD1. Germline V gene sequence: CDR1 SEHNR, CDR2 FQNEAQ (reference sequence). V was pared by 5 bases and J by 8 bases, with 17 bases of the junction left unmatched. The CDR3 is made up of 18 amino acids. The CDR3: CASSEGAGGSLVDSPLHF. The DNA of the CDR3 is TGTGCCAGCAGCGAGGGGGCAGGGGGCAGCTTGGTAGATTCACCCCTCCACTTT.